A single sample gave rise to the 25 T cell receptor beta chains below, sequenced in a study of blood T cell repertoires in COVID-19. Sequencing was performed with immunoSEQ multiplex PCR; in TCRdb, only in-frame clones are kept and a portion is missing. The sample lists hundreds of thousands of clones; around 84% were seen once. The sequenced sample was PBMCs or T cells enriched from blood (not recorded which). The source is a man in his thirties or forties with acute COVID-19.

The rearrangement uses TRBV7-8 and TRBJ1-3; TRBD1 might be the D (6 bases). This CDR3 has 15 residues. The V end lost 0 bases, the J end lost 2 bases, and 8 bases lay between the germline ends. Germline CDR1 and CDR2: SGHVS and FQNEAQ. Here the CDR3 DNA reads TGTGCCAGCAGCTTAGCCTGGACAGCTGGAAACACCATATATTTT. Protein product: CASSLAWTAGNTIYF.

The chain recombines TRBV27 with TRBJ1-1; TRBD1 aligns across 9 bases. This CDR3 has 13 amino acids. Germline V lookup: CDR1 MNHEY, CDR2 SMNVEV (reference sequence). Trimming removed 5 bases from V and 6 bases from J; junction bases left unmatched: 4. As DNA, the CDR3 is TGTGCCAGCAGTCGATGGGACAGGGCTGAAGCTTTCTTT. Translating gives CASSRWDRAEAFF.

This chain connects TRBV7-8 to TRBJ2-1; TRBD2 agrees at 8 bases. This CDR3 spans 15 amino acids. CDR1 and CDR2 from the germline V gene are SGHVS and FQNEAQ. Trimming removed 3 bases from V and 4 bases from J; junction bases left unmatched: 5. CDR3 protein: CASSFASGYYNEQFF. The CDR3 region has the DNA TGTGCCAGCAGCTTTGCTAGCGGGTATTACAATGAGCAGTTCTTC.

The CDR3 coding sequence is TGCGCCAGCACCACCGGGCGGGACTTTGACACCGGGGAGCTGTTTTTT. Its translation is CASTTGRDFDTGELFF. The gene calls are TRBV4-3 and TRBJ2-2; possible D gene TRBD2, 6 bases. Trimming removed 7 bases at V and 3 bases at J, with 18 bases between. Per the germline V gene, CDR1 is LGHNA and CDR2 is YSLEER. This CDR3 region has 16 residues.

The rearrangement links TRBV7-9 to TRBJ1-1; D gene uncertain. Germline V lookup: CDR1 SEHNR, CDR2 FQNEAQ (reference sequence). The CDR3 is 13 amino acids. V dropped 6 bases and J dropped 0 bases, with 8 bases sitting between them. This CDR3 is CASRRALNTEAFF. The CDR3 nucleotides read TGTGCCAGCAGACGAGCGCTGAACACTGAAGCTTTCTTT. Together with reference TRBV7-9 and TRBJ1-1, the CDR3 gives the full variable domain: DTGVSQNPRHKITKRGQNVTFRCDPISEHNRLYWYRQTLGQGPEFLTYFQNEAQLEKSRLLSDRFSAERPKGSFSTLEIQRTEQGDSAMYLCASRRALNTEAFFGQGTRLTVV.

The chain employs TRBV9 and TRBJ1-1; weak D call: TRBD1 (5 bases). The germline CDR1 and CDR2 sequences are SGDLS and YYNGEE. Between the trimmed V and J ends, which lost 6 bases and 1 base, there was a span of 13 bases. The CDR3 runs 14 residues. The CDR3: CASNAGGRNTEAFF. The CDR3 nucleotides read TGTGCCAGCAACGCCGGGGGGAGGAACACTGAAGCTTTCTTT.

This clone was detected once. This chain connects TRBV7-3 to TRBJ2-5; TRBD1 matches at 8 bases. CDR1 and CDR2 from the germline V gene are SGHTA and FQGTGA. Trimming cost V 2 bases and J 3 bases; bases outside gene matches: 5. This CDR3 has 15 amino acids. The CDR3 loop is CASSLAGQVKETQYF. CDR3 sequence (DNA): TGTGCCAGCAGCTTAGCGGGACAGGTGAAAGAGACCCAGTACTTC. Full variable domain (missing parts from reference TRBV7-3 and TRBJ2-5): GAGVSQTPSNKVTEKGKYVELRCDPISGHTALYWYRQSLGQGPEFLIYFQGTGAADDSGLPNDRFFAVRPEGSVSTLKIQRTERGDSAVYLCASSLAGQVKETQYFGPGTRLLVL.

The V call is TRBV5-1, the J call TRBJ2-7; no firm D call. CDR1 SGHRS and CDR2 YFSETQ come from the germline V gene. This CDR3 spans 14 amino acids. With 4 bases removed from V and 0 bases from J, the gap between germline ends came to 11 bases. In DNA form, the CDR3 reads TGCGCCAGCAGCCTTAGCCCCAGCTCCTACGAGCAGTACGTC. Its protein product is CASSLSPSSYEQYV.

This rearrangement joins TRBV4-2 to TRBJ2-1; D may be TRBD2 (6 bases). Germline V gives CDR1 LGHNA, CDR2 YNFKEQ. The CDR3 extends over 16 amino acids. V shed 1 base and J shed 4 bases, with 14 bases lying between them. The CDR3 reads CASSQVEGGAYNEQFF. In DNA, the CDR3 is TGTGCCAGCAGCCAAGTAGAGGGCGGGGCTTACAATGAGCAGTTCTTC.

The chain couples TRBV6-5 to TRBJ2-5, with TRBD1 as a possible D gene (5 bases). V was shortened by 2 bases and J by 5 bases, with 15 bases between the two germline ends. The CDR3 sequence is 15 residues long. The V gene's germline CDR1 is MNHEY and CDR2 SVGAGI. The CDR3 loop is CASSYNRGGHETQYF. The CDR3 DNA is TGTGCCAGCAGTTACAATAGGGGCGGCCATGAGACCCAGTACTTC.

The CDR3 region has the DNA TGTGCCAGCAGCCCAGGGACAGGAGTAGGCGACGAGCAGTACGTC. Amino acid sequence: CASSPGTGVGDEQYV. The V call is TRBV12-1, the J call TRBJ2-7; the table names TRBD1, a call not compared with the DNA. TRBV12-1 has pseudogene status. This CDR3 has 15 amino acids.

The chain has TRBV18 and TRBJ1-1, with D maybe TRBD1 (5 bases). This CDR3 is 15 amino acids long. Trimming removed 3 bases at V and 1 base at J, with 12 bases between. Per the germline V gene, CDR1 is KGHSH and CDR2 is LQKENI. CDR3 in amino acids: CASSPDPGPNTEAFF. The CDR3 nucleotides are TGTGCCAGCTCACCGGATCCAGGGCCGAACACTGAAGCTTTCTTT.

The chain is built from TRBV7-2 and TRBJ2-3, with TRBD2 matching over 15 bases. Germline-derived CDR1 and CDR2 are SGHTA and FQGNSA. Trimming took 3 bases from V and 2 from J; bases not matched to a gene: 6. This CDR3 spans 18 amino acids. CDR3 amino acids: CASSFGGTSGGYTDTQYF. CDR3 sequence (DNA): TGTGCCAGCAGCTTCGGTGGGACTAGCGGGGGGTACACAGATACGCAGTATTTT.

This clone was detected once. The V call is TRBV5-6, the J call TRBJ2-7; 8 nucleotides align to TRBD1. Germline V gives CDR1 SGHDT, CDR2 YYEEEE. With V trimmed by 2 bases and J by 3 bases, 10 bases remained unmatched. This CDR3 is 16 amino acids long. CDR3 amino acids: CASSFTTRTGNYEQYV. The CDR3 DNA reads TGTGCCAGCAGCTTCACAACAAGGACAGGGAACTACGAGCAGTACGTC.

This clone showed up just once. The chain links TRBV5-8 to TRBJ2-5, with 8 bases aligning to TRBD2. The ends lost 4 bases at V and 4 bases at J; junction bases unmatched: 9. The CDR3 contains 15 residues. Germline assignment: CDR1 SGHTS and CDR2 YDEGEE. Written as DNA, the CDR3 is TGTGCCAGCAGCACCCCCGGGAGGGCGGGAGAGACCCAGTACTTC. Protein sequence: CASSTPGRAGETQYF.

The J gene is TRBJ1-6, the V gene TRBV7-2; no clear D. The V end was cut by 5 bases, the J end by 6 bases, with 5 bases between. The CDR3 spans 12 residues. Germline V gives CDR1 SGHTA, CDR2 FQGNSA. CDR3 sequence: CASSRSNSPLHF. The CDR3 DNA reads TGTGCCAGCAGCCGGAGTAATTCACCCCTCCACTTT.

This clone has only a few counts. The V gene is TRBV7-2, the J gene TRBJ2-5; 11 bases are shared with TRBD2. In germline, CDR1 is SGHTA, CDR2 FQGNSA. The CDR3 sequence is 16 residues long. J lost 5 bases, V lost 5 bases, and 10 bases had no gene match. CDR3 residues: CASSHGTSGFGETQYF. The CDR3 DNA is TGTGCCAGCAGCCACGGGACTAGCGGCTTCGGGGAGACCCAGTACTTC.

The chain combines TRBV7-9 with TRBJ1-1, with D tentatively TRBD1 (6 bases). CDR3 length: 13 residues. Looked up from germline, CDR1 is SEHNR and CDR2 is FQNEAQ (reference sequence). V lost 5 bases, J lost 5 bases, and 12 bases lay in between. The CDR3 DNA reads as TGTGCCAGCAGCCAGGACAGTGAGACTGAAGCTTTCTTT. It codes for CASSQDSETEAFF.

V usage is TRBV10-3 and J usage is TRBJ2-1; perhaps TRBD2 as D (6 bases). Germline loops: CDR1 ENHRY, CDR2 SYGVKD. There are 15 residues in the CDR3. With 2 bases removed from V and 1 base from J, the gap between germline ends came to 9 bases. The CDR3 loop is CAISEGAGSYNEQFF. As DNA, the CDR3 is TGTGCCATCAGTGAGGGTGCGGGGTCCTACAATGAGCAGTTCTTC.

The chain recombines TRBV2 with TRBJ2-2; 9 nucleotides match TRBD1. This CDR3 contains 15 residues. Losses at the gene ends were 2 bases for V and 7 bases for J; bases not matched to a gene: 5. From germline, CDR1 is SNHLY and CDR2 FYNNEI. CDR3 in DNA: TGTGCCAGCAGTGAAAAAACAGGGGGCCGCGGGGAGCTGTTTTTT. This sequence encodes CASSEKTGGRGELFF.

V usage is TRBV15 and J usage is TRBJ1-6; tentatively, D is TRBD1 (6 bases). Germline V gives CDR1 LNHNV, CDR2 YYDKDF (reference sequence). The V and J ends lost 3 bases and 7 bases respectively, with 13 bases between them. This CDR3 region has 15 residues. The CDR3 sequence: CATSSQRTENSPLHF. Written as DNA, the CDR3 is TGTGCCACCAGCAGCCAAAGGACAGAGAATTCACCCCTCCACTTT.

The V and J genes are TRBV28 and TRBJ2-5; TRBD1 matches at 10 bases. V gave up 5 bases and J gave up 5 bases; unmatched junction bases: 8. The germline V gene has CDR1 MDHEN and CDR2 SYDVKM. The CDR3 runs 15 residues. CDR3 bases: TGTGCCAGCAGTCTATCGACAGGGGGCGGGGAGACCCAGTACTTC. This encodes CASSLSTGGGETQYF.

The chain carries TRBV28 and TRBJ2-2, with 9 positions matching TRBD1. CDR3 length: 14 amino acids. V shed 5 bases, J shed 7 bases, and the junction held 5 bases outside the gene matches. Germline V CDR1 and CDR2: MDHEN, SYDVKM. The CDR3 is CASSGTGKVGELFF. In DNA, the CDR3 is TGTGCCAGCAGTGGGACAGGGAAGGTCGGGGAGCTGTTTTTT.

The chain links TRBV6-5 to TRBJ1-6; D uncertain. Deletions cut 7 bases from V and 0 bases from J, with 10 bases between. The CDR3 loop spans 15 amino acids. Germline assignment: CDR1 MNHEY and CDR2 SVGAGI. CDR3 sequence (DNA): TGTGCCAGCACATTAAGGAGCTCCTATAATTCACCCCTCCACTTT. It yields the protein CASTLRSSYNSPLHF.

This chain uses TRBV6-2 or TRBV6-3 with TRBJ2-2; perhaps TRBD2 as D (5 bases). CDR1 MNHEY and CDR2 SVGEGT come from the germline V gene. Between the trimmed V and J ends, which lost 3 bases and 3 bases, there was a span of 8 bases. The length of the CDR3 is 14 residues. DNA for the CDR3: TGTGCCAGCAGTTATTGGGGAGACACCGGGGAGCTGTTTTTT. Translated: CASSYWGDTGELFF.